This T cell receptor (beta chain) originates from a study of shared clonotypes between healthy human individuals. Overall study: Three CD4 naive, three CD4 memory, two CD8 naive and one CD8 memory plate were used per donor. Points from the study as a whole: It was observed that 5% to 6.5% of naive CD4 clonotypes were shared across a handful of donors. Only a few donors were included, so the genetic and exposure-history diversity represented was limited.

HIV-negative, healthy adults without recent acute infections or vaccinations were the donors. The data were produced by immunoSEQ multiplex PCR, yet TCRdb's version contains in-frame clones alone and is incomplete. Of approximately 2.1 million clones in the sample, 90% to 95% were seen once. A word on this clone: Its cognate antigen is unknown. Other DNA variants within this sample encode the same CDR3.

Trimming took off 1 base at V and 7 bases at J, with 7 bases between the two ends. CDR3 length: 12 residues. Germline loops: CDR1 MDHEN, CDR2 SYDVKM. The origin of this receptor is a man aged 18-30 years in good health. Some clones in this sample may be carry-over from other donors' samples. The rearrangement joins TRBV28 to TRBJ1-2, with D maybe TRBD1 (5 bases). The sample comprised naive CD4+ T cells from PBMCs. The subset denotes: CD45RA+ positively selected. CDR3 sequence (DNA): TGTGCCAGCAGTTTATCGCAGGGTGGCTACACCTTC. Residues: CASSLSQGGYTF.